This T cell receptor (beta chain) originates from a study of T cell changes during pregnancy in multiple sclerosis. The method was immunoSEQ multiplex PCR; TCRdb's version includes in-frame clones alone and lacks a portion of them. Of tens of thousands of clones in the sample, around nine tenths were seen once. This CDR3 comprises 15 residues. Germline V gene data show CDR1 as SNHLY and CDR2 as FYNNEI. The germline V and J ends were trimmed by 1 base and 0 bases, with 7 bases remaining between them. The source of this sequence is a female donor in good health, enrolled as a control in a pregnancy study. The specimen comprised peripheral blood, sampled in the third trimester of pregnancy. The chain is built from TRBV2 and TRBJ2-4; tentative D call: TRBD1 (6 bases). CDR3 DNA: TGTGCCAGCAGTGAAGGGGGGCTAGCCAAAAACATTCAGTACTTC. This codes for CASSEGGLAKNIQYF.